This T cell receptor beta chain was retrieved from a study of response to subunit inactivated influenza vaccine. Whole-study results and caveats: Few new T cells, the authors suggested, are recruited by each seasonal influenza vaccination.

As to this clonotype: The antigen remains unidentified.

From the RT-PCR reads, TCRdb called clonotypes with MiXCR, one entry per CDR3 protein. The data contain about 610,000 distinct CDR3 sequences, about 15% of them singletons. The clonotype originates from a man aged 50 to 60 who received an inactivated influenza vaccine. Here the sequenced sample was PBMCs from blood, taken 11 to 12 days after vaccination.

CDR3 sequence (DNA): TGTGCCAGCAGTTTATTGTGGACCACCCGCCTTTACGAGCAGTACTTC. It yields the protein CASSLLWTTRLYEQYF. V and J are TRBV27 and TRBJ2-7; D remains unclear. Germline lookup yields CDR1 MNHEY and CDR2 SMNVEV (reference sequence). Deletions cut 1 base from V and 4 bases from J, with 17 bases between. The CDR3 runs 16 residues.